This is a list of T cell receptor beta chains from one sample in a study of T cell responses to AZD1222 COVID-19 vaccine. TCRdb's copy holds only in-frame clones and misses some; the assay was immunoSEQ multiplex PCR. The sample contains some 150,000 clones, roughly nine tenths of which appear only once. The input for sequencing was peripheral blood, taken after recovery from COVID-19. The source of these receptors is an adult who had recovered from COVID-19. CDR3s include the opening cysteine and the closing phenylalanine or tryptophan. Fields, in order: V gene, D gene, J gene, CDR3 protein, CDR3 DNA. The D gene is left open where the match is weak.

TRBV5-1	TRBD1	TRBJ1-1	CASSIQGVITEAFF	TGCGCCAGCAGCATACAGGGGGTTATAACTGAAGCTTTCTTT
TRBV11-3	TRBD1	TRBJ2-3	CASSQGTGDRRGTDTQYF	TGTGCCAGCAGCCAGGGCACAGGGGATAGAAGGGGCACAGATACGCAGTATTTT
TRBV18	-	TRBJ1-2	CASSPSGPGGYTF	TGTGCCAGCTCACCGTCGGGACCGGGTGGCTACACCTTC
TRBV29-1	-	TRBJ2-7	CSVAGSSYEQYF	TGCAGCGTTGCCGGGAGCTCCTACGAGCAGTACTTC
TRBV19	-	TRBJ1-2	CASIPNGGYYGYTF	TGTGCCAGTATCCCGAATGGTGGATACTATGGCTACACCTTC
TRBV2	-	TRBJ1-4	CASRLTRSGGEKLFF	TGTGCCAGCAGACTGACCCGATCGGGGGGTGAAAAACTGTTTTTT
TRBV28	TRBD1	TRBJ2-7	CASSLPGQGAIHYEQYF	TGTGCCAGCAGTCTCCCGGGTCAGGGGGCAATCCACTACGAGCAGTACTTC
TRBV7-6	-	TRBJ2-7	CASSLGHGDEQYF	TGTGCCAGCAGCTTAGGGCACGGAGACGAGCAGTACTTC
TRBV5-6	TRBD1	TRBJ1-2	CASSLVGQGRTNYGYTF	TGTGCCAGCAGCTTGGTAGGACAGGGGCGTACTAACTATGGCTACACCTTC
TRBV19	-	TRBJ1-2	CASSIGTGGGYTF	TGTGCCAGTAGTATAGGGACCGGGGGTGGCTACACCTTC
TRBV18	-	TRBJ1-1	CASSPKGGAVGRTEAFF	TGTGCCAGCTCACCCAAGGGAGGGGCTGTCGGGCGGACTGAAGCTTTCTTT
TRBV7-9	TRBD2	TRBJ2-5	CASLASGERETQYF	TGTGCCAGCTTGGCTAGCGGGGAGAGGGAGACCCAGTACTTC
TRBV29-1	TRBD1	TRBJ2-2	CSVGVAGGVNTGELFF	TGCAGCGTTGGAGTGGCAGGGGGAGTGAACACCGGGGAGCTGTTTTTT
TRBV18	-	TRBJ1-2	CASSPKTGSYGYTF	TGTGCCAGCTCACCAAAGACAGGCAGCTATGGCTACACCTTC
TRBV6-1	-	TRBJ1-5	CASSEGNLLPQHF	TGTGCCAGCAGTGAAGGCAACCTCCTGCCCCAGCATTTT
TRBV18	-	TRBJ2-6	CASSPLGVSGPSGANVLTF	TGTGCCAGCTCACCCCTGGGAGTATCCGGCCCCTCTGGGGCCAACGTCCTGACTTTC